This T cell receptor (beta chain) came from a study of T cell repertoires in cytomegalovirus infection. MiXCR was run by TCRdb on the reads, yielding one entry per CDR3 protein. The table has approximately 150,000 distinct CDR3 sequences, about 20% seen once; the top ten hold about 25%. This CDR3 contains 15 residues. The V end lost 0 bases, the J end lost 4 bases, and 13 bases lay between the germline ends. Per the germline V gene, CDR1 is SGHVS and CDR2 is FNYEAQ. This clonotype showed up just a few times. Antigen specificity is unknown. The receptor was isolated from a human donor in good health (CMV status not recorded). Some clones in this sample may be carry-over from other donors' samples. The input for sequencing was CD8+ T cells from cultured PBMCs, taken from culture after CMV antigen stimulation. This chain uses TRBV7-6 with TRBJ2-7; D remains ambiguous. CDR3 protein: CASSLAAASLYEQYF. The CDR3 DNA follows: TGTGCCAGCAGCTTAGCGGCAGCTTCCCTTTACGAGCAGTACTTC.